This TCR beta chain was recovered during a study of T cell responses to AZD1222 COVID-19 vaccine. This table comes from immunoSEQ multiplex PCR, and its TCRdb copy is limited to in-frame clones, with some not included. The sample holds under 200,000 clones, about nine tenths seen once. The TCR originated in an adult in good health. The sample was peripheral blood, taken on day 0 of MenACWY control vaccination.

The CDR3 DNA follows: TGTGCCAGCAGTGAAGGCGAAACCACCGGGGAGCTGTTTTTT. This translates into CASSEGETTGELFF. This chain uses TRBV6-4 with TRBJ2-2; D is undetermined. The V gene lost 3 bases and the J gene lost 4 bases, with 9 bases spanning the gap. From germline, CDR1 is MRHNA and CDR2 SNTAGT. This CDR3 spans 14 amino acids.